The next 31 T cell receptor beta chains were all read from a single sample in a study of cytomegalovirus exposure and HLA in healthy donors. The PCR used 60 Vbeta and 13 Jbeta primers. The protocol was immunoSEQ multiplex PCR, while the TCRdb copy is restricted to in-frame clones and leaves out a portion. Among under 95,000 clones listed, around 80% were seen once. Sequenced input: PBMCs. The receptors originated from a man aged 35-49 years in good health and CMV-seronegative.

On this clone itself: The junction departs from germline at one end; a sequencing error may be responsible. The J gene is TRBJ2-3, the V gene TRBV5-1; the match to TRBD1 covers 7 bases. The CDR3 extends over 17 amino acids. The germline V gene encodes CDR1 SGHRS and CDR2 YFSETQ. The CDR3 DNA sequence: TGCGGCAGCAGCTTAATAATAGGGGGCGCAGTGTCAGATACGCAGTATTTT. It translates to CGSSLIIGGAVSDTQYF.

V gene TRBV30 combines with J gene TRBJ2-1; D unresolved. This CDR3 contains 11 residues. CDR1 is GTSNPN, CDR2 SVGIG, per germline (reference sequence). Trimming removed 7 bases from V and 6 bases from J, with 10 bases in between. Here the CDR3 reads CASSPGNEQFF. CDR3 nucleotides: TGTGCCTCCTCCCCAGGCAATGAGCAGTTCTTC.

This rearrangement joins TRBV30 to TRBJ1-1, with a weak D call TRBD1 (5 bases). Between the trimmed V and J ends, which lost 0 bases and 5 bases, there was a span of 10 bases. This CDR3 contains 13 residues. Germline V gene lookup returns CDR1 GTSNPN and CDR2 SVGIG (reference sequence). The CDR3: CAWSVWGGTEAFF. CDR3 DNA sequence: TGTGCCTGGAGTGTTTGGGGGGGTACTGAAGCTTTCTTT. Combining the CDR3 with reference TRBV30 and TRBJ1-1 gives the whole variable domain SQTIHQWPATLVQPVGSPLSLECTVEGTSNPNLYWYRQAAGRGLQLLFYSVGIGQISSEVPQNLSASRPQDRQFILSSKKLLLSDSGFYLCAWSVWGGTEAFFGQGTRLTVV.

This chain links TRBV7-8 with TRBJ2-3, with 7 nucleotides matching TRBD2. Per germline, CDR1 SGHVS and CDR2 FQNEAQ. V shed 5 bases and J 0 bases; nucleotides not matched to a gene: 11. The CDR3 has 17 residues. The CDR3 region has the DNA TGTGCCAGCAGCGCCAGGCGGGGGAGGTGGAGCACAGATACGCAGTATTTT. This gives the protein CASSARRGRWSTDTQYF.

A note on this clone: Its ends do not fully match the called genes, so a read error is possible. The V and J genes are TRBV19 and TRBJ1-5; possibly TRBD1 for D (6 bases). The CDR3 totals 14 residues. The germline V gene has CDR1 LNHDA and CDR2 SQIVND (reference sequence). CDR3 DNA sequence: TGTGCCAGTAGTATCTCGGGGGGCAAGCAGCCCCAGCATTTT. Translating gives CASSISGGKQPQHF.

V usage is TRBV6-6 and J usage is TRBJ2-7; unclear D gene. CDR1 and CDR2 from the germline V gene are MNHNY and SVGAGI (reference sequence). V lost 0 bases and J 6 bases, leaving 15 bases between the germline ends. The CDR3 is 15 amino acids. This CDR3 is CASSYSANLSGEQYF. CDR3 DNA: TGTGCCAGCAGTTACTCGGCAAACCTGTCGGGCGAGCAGTACTTC.

In this sample, this clone turned up a few times. V is TRBV30 and J is TRBJ2-3; D possibly corresponds to TRBD2 (6 bases). The CDR3 spans 13 residues. Deletions cut 1 base from V and 2 bases from J, with 7 bases between. Germline V gene data show CDR1 as GTSNPN and CDR2 as SVGIG (reference sequence). CDR3 in amino acids: CAWSGTTTDTQYF. The DNA for the CDR3 is TGTGCCTGGAGTGGGACTACCACAGATACGCAGTATTTT.

This clone was seen a few times. This chain links TRBV19 with TRBJ1-2; D is undetermined. CDR1 is LNHDA and CDR2 is SQIVND in the germline V gene (reference sequence). Deletions cut 9 bases from V and 3 bases from J, with 5 bases between. The CDR3 sequence is 10 residues long. The CDR3 DNA sequence: TGTGCCAGCCGGGACTATGGCTACACCTTC. Its translation is CASRDYGYTF.

The V and J genes are TRBV5-1 and TRBJ2-1; D call uncertain. Germline V lookup: CDR1 SGHRS, CDR2 YFSETQ. CDR3 length: 15 residues. V dropped 2 bases and J dropped 0 bases, with 9 bases sitting between them. CDR3 region: CASSFSRSSYNEQFF. CDR3 nucleotides: TGCGCCAGCAGCTTTTCTCGGAGCTCCTACAATGAGCAGTTCTTC.

This chain connects TRBV11-2 to TRBJ1-1, with D uncertain. V was cut by 3 bases and J by 5 bases, with 13 bases left in between. CDR3 length: 14 amino acids. Germline V CDR1 and CDR2: SGHAT, FQNNGV. The CDR3 nucleotides read TGTGCCAGCAGCTTCCCGGGGTCGGGGACTGAAGCTTTCTTT. Residues: CASSFPGSGTEAFF.

This clone came up once. The rearrangement joins TRBV4-2 to TRBJ2-2, with 8 nucleotides matching TRBD1. Germline V lookup: CDR1 LGHNA, CDR2 YNFKEQ. Trimming at V came to 0 bases and at J to 0 bases, leaving 3 bases not matched to a gene. The CDR3 consists of 17 residues. The CDR3, as DNA: TGTGCCAGCAGCCAAGAGTCACAGGGGGCGAACACCGGGGAGCTGTTTTTT. It translates to CASSQESQGANTGELFF.

The chain combines TRBV5-6 with TRBJ2-1; possibly TRBD1 for D (6 bases). Germline V CDR1 and CDR2: SGHDT, YYEEEE. The length of the CDR3 is 14 residues. V was pared by 0 bases and J by 9 bases, with 13 bases between. CDR3 loop: CASSLAAGEGEQFF. CDR3 nucleotides: TGTGCCAGCAGCTTGGCGGCAGGGGAAGGTGAGCAGTTCTTC.

This rearrangement joins TRBV7-2 to TRBJ1-2; 7 bases align to TRBD1. Germline V gene data show CDR1 as SGHTA and CDR2 as FQGNSA. V was clipped by 5 bases and J by 0 bases; unmatched bases: 3. This CDR3 is built from 14 residues. The CDR3 region has the DNA TGTGCCAGCAGCGCCAGGGGGACTAACTATGGCTACACCTTC. Translation gives CASSARGTNYGYTF.

The V call is TRBV6-1, the J call TRBJ2-2; perhaps TRBD2 as D (6 bases). CDR3 size: 15 residues. Germline lookup yields CDR1 MNHNS and CDR2 SASEGT. The V gene lost 6 bases and the J gene lost 5 bases, with 16 bases spanning the gap. The CDR3 DNA is TGTGCCAGCAGCGATAGCGGAACCGGAACCGGGGAGCTGTTTTTT. This sequence encodes CASSDSGTGTGELFF.

The chain joins TRBV7-9 to TRBJ1-5, with 11 positions matching TRBD1. Losses at the gene ends were 11 bases for V and 7 bases for J; bases not matched to a gene: 10. The CDR3 contains 14 residues. Looked up from germline, CDR1 is SEHNR and CDR2 is FQNEAQ (reference sequence). CDR3 in DNA: TGTGCCCTCGGCGGACAGGGGGCGGCGCAGCCCCAGCATTTT. Translated, it gives CALGGQGAAQPQHF.

The sample holds a few counts of this clone. The gene calls are TRBV30 and TRBJ1-2; D is possibly TRBD1 (5 bases). V lost 4 bases, J lost 8 bases, and 14 bases lay in between. Germline V gene data show CDR1 as GTSNPN and CDR2 as SVGIG (reference sequence). The length of the CDR3 is 12 residues. The DNA of the CDR3 is TGTGCCTGGAATCGCGGGGGTAGAGGCTACACCTTC. Translating gives CAWNRGGRGYTF.

The rearrangement uses TRBV6-5 and TRBJ1-1, with D hard to call. The CDR3 covers 14 residues. Germline V CDR1 and CDR2: MNHEY, SVGAGI. Trimming removed 2 bases at V and 1 base at J, with 8 bases between. CDR3 in DNA: TGTGCCAGCAGTTACGAGGCGAAGAACACTGAAGCTTTCTTT. Translated: CASSYEAKNTEAFF.

The V gene is TRBV29-1, the J gene TRBJ1-1; D remains ambiguous. V was trimmed by 1 base and J by 1 base, leaving 7 bases between them. The CDR3 extends over 13 amino acids. The germline gives CDR1 SQVTM, CDR2 ANQGSEA. Here the CDR3 DNA reads TGCAGCGTTGAAGGGGCGGGGAACACTGAAGCTTTCTTT. This translates into CSVEGAGNTEAFF.

This clone was recorded only once. The chain links TRBV6-6 to TRBJ1-6; D possibly corresponds to TRBD1 (5 bases). Trimming took 6 bases from V and 8 from J, leaving 11 bases between them. Germline V lookup: CDR1 MNHNY, CDR2 SVGAGI (reference sequence). This CDR3 contains 13 residues. In nucleotides, the CDR3 is TGTGCCAGCAGCAGGGAACTTTATTCACCCCTCCACTTT. Translation gives CASSRELYSPLHF.

The chain links TRBV6-5 to TRBJ1-1, with 8 bases aligning to TRBD1. The CDR3 is made up of 16 amino acids. Germline values: CDR1 MNHEY, CDR2 SVGAGI. J gave up 3 bases and V 2 bases, and 8 bases lay outside the gene matches. The chain's CDR3 is CASSYTLATGDTEAFF. Written as DNA, the CDR3 is TGTGCCAGCAGTTACACCCTGGCGACAGGGGACACTGAAGCTTTCTTT.

This chain joins TRBV5-1 and TRBJ2-3; possible D gene TRBD2, 6 bases. The V and J ends lost 2 bases and 0 bases respectively, with 31 bases between them. This CDR3 is built from 22 residues. The germline V gene encodes CDR1 SGHRS and CDR2 YFSETQ. CDR3 bases: TGCGCCAGCAGCTTATCTTCCCCCACAAGCGGGCTGCAGGGTTCTAGCACAGATACGCAGTATTTT. Translating it yields CASSLSSPTSGLQGSSTDTQYF.

The chain has TRBV29-1 and TRBJ2-7; possible D gene TRBD1, 5 bases. CDR1 is SQVTM and CDR2 is ANQGSEA in the germline V gene. V dropped 1 base and J dropped 4 bases, with 11 bases sitting between them. The CDR3 is 13 residues long. The CDR3 spells CSVEARVGYEQYF. Written as DNA, the CDR3 is TGCAGCGTTGAAGCCAGGGTTGGGTACGAGCAGTACTTC.

The V and J genes are TRBV5-1 and TRBJ1-2; no clear D gene. Germline assignment: CDR1 SGHRS and CDR2 YFSETQ. CDR3 length: 13 residues. Trimming stripped 1 base from V and 7 bases from J, with 11 bases between. In DNA form, the CDR3 reads TGCGCCAGCAGCTTGAATCCGGGTCCTGGCTACACCTTC. It specifies CASSLNPGPGYTF.

The chain couples TRBV7-6 to TRBJ1-1; maybe TRBD1 (6 bases). V lost 1 base to trimming and J lost 13 bases, with 16 bases between them. The CDR3 extends over 13 amino acids. Germline CDR1 is SGHVS and CDR2 is FNYEAQ. Here the CDR3 reads CASSLDLGHELFF. In nucleotides, the CDR3 is TGTGCCAGCAGCTTAGATTTGGGACACGAGCTTTTCTTT.

The chain recombines TRBV6-5 with TRBJ1-2, with a weak D call TRBD1 (5 bases). The germline CDR1 and CDR2 sequences are MNHEY and SVGAGI. The CDR3 is 12 amino acids. V lost 2 bases to trimming and J lost 8 bases, with 9 bases between them. The CDR3 sequence: CASSYQRGGYTF. In DNA form, the CDR3 reads TGTGCCAGCAGTTACCAAAGGGGCGGCTACACCTTC.

V and J are TRBV25-1 and TRBJ1-6; D is possibly TRBD1 (5 bases). The CDR3 is 14 residues long. Germline loops: CDR1 MGHDK, CDR2 SYGVNS. Trimming left V 7 bases short and J 8 bases short, with 15 bases between. The CDR3 loop is CASKAGQAYSPLHF. In DNA, the CDR3 is TGTGCCAGCAAAGCTGGACAAGCGTATTCACCCCTCCACTTT.

The chain has TRBV6-5 and TRBJ2-3; D may be TRBD2 (6 bases). Trimming took 6 bases from V and 5 from J, leaving 18 bases between them. CDR3 length: 15 residues. Germline V gene sequence: CDR1 MNHEY, CDR2 SVGAGI. The CDR3 sequence is CASSPGGVPGDTQYF. The CDR3 nucleotides are TGTGCCAGCAGCCCCGGAGGGGTGCCGGGAGATACGCAGTATTTT.

The chain employs TRBV7-8 and TRBJ2-7, with no clear D. The ends were cut back, 4 bases at V and 3 bases at J, with 4 bases in the middle. The CDR3 covers 11 residues. CDR1 SGHVS and CDR2 FQNEAQ come from the germline V gene. The CDR3 DNA follows: TGTGCCAGCAGCTCGCGCTACGAGCAGTACTTC. Protein: CASSSRYEQYF.

The chain combines TRBV13 with TRBJ2-7, with 7 bases aligning to TRBD1. The CDR3 consists of 16 residues. CDR1 is PRHDT, CDR2 FYEKMQ, per germline (reference sequence). After removal of 0 bases from V and 3 bases from J, the junction contained 8 bases not matched to a gene. The CDR3 DNA reads as TGTGCCAGCAGCTTAGGCCCACCGGGACAGTACTACGAGCAGTACTTC. Its protein is CASSLGPPGQYYEQYF.

This chain uses TRBV4-1 with TRBJ2-5; tentatively, D is TRBD2 (5 bases). The CDR3 loop spans 13 amino acids. Germline V CDR1 and CDR2: MGHRA, YSYEKL. The V and J ends lost 4 bases and 5 bases respectively, with 11 bases between them. CDR3 amino acids: CASSRLLEETQYF. The CDR3 DNA is TGCGCCAGCAGCCGATTACTAGAGGAGACCCAGTACTTC.

A few counts support this clone. The V call is TRBV7-3, the J call TRBJ2-1, with 11 bases lining up with TRBD2. The V gene end was trimmed by 4 bases and the J gene end by 2 bases; junction bases not matched to a gene: 4. The CDR3 is 16 amino acids. Germline V lookup: CDR1 SGHTA, CDR2 FQGTGA. In DNA, the CDR3 is TGTGCCAGCAGCTCAGCGGGACTAGCGGCCTACAATGAGCAGTTCTTC. Amino acid sequence: CASSSAGLAAYNEQFF. Looking up the rest from reference TRBV7-3 and TRBJ2-1 gives the full variable domain: GAGVSQTPSNKVTEKGKYVELRCDPISGHTALYWYRQSLGQGPEFLIYFQGTGAADDSGLPNDRFFAVRPEGSVSTLKIQRTERGDSAVYLCASSSAGLAAYNEQFFGPGTRLTVL.